A single sample gave rise to the 20 T cell receptor beta chains below, sequenced in a study of tumor and adjacent non-tumor tissue in lung cancer. A modified ARM-PCR protocol with three rounds of nested PCR amplified TCRbeta. TCRdb itself ran the multiplex PCR reads through MiXCR, one entry per CDR3 protein. The sample contains roughly 70,000 distinct CDR3 sequences, around two thirds of which appear only once. RNA was extracted from bulk tissue without any cell sorting. Distant lung tissue was collected more than 3 cm away from the tumor edge. Sequencing was done on a sample of distant non-tumor lung tissue. These receptors were obtained from a woman aged 45-59 years with non-small cell lung cancer.

This clonotype appeared once. The junction departs from germline at one end; a sequencing error may be responsible. The chain links TRBV6-1 to TRBJ2-4; D may correspond to TRBD1 or TRBD2 (6 bases each). CDR1 is MNHNS and CDR2 is SASEGT in the germline V gene. This CDR3 is 13 amino acids long. The CDR3, as DNA: TGTGCCAGCAGTGATGAGGGGGGAAGCATTCAATACTTC. Translation: CASSDEGGSIQYF.

This clonotype has ten or more counts. The chain couples TRBV20-1 to TRBJ2-7; weak D call: TRBD2 (6 bases). Trimming cost V 0 bases and J 3 bases, with 18 bases left between them. This CDR3 comprises 16 residues. CDR1 is DFQATT, CDR2 SNEGSKA, per germline (reference sequence). DNA of the CDR3: TGCAGTGCTAGAGATATCGGAGGGAGTTGGAACTACGAGCAGTACTTC. It is translated as CSARDIGGSWNYEQYF.

V usage is TRBV7-9 and J usage is TRBJ1-1; 7 nucleotides agree with TRBD1. The CDR3 sequence is 14 residues long. CDR1 is SEHNR and CDR2 is FQNEAQ in the germline V gene (reference sequence). V shed 4 bases, J shed 5 bases, and the junction held 7 bases outside the gene matches. The CDR3 reads CASSSGTDNTEAFF. CDR3 sequence (DNA): TGTGCCAGCAGCTCCGGGACAGATAATACTGAAGCTTTCTTT.

This clonotype has ten or more counts. The chain recombines TRBV20-1 with TRBJ1-5, with D possibly matching TRBD1 (5 bases). Trimming stripped 1 base from V and 0 bases from J, with 10 bases between. The CDR3 contains 15 residues. The V gene's germline CDR1 is DFQATT and CDR2 SNEGSKA (reference sequence). The CDR3 loop reads CSARAGGSSNQPQHF. DNA of the CDR3: TGCAGTGCTAGAGCCGGGGGATCTAGCAATCAGCCCCAGCATTTT.

Comments on this clonotype: A much larger clonotype is one base distant, so this may be a read error. The rearrangement links TRBV12-3 or TRBV12-4 to TRBJ2-1; D call uncertain. The length of the CDR3 is 14 residues. This CDR3 is CASRTPTAWSEQSF. The CDR3 DNA sequence: TGTGCCAGCAGGACTCCTACAGCCTGGAGTGAGCAGTCCTTC.

V usage is TRBV19 and J usage is TRBJ1-6; 7 nucleotides agree with TRBD1. The trim removed 11 bases at V and 9 bases at J, leaving 10 bases unmatched. CDR1 and CDR2 (germline): LNHDA, SQIVND (reference sequence). There are 13 residues in the CDR3. DNA of the CDR3: TGTGCCGGGTTGGGACAGACTCTTTCACCCCTCCACTTT. The encoded protein is CAGLGQTLSPLHF.

The chain employs TRBV11-2 and TRBJ2-7; 7 nucleotides match TRBD1. The V and J ends lost 5 bases and 2 bases, in that order; junction bases with no gene match: 9. Germline V gene lookup returns CDR1 SGHAT and CDR2 FQNNGV. This CDR3 spans 15 amino acids. DNA for the CDR3: TGTGCCAGCAGCCCTCGACAGGGATTACCCTACGAGCAGTACTTC. It specifies CASSPRQGLPYEQYF.

Points on this clonotype: This likely comes from a read error, as the CDR3 has no conserved phenylalanine or tryptophan at its end. It is unclear where the CDR3 begins or ends on the DNA, so no DNA is shown, and the CDR3 is as TCRdb lists it. The chain is built from TRBV6-2 or TRBV6-3 and TRBJ1-2; TRBD1 is the table's D call and was not checked against the DNA. Germline V CDR1 and CDR2: MNHEY, SVGEGT. The CDR3 length equals 14 residues, ends included. CDR3 amino acids: CASSRGQGPDGYIL.

The genes are TRBV28 and TRBJ1-1, with D unresolved. Trimming removed 1 base from V and 13 bases from J, with 19 bases in between. This CDR3 has 14 amino acids. CDR1 is MDHEN and CDR2 is SYDVKM in the germline V gene. DNA for the CDR3: TGTGCCAGCAGTTTATCTATTCGGACCAAGGGAGGTTTCTTT. Translating gives CASSLSIRTKGGFF.

A note on this clonotype: Compared with germline, one end of the junction differs, possibly owing to a read error. J is TRBJ1-1 and V is TRBV11-1; D gene uncertain. CDR3 length equals 14 residues. Germline V gene lookup returns CDR1 SGHAT and CDR2 FQDESV (reference sequence). CDR3 nucleotides: TGTGCCAGCTGCTTGAAGGAGTTGAACACTAAAGCTTCCTTT. The encoded protein is CASCLKELNTKASF.

This clonotype was picked up a small number of times. The chain recombines TRBV20-1 with TRBJ2-6; TRBD2 matches at 12 bases. CDR3 size: 21 residues. J gave up 0 bases and V 0 bases, and 12 bases lay outside the gene matches. Germline values: CDR1 DFQATT, CDR2 SNEGSKA (reference sequence). The CDR3 bases are TGCAGTGCTAGAGACCTATTACGGACTAGCGGGACCAACTCTGGGGCCAACGTCCTGACTTTC. It specifies CSARDLLRTSGTNSGANVLTF.

This clonotype was seen more than once but under ten times. This may be a read error, as it is one base from a much larger clone. The chain's CDR3 is CTSSLFPRSSGDPKYGYTF. Here the CDR3 DNA reads TGTACCAGCAGCTTATTCCCGCGAAGCTCGGGAGATCCGAAATATGGCTACACCTTC. V and J are TRBV7-9 and TRBJ1-2; D gene uncertain. From germline, CDR1 is SEHNR and CDR2 FQNEAQ (reference sequence). The CDR3 is 19 residues long. The full variable domain, with the rest looked up from reference TRBV7-9 and TRBJ1-2, is DTGVSQNPRHKITKRGQNVTFRCDPISEHNRLYWYRQTLGQGPEFLTYFQNEAQLEKSRLLSDRFSAERPKGSFSTLEIQRTEQGDSAMYLCTSSLFPRSSGDPKYGYTFGSGTRLTVV.

The chain employs TRBV11-3 and TRBJ2-3, with a tentative D call TRBD1 (6 bases). The end of the DNA is better explained by TRBJ1-5, so the J call may be wrong. Per germline, CDR1 SGHNT and CDR2 YENEEA. The CDR3 consists of 13 residues. In DNA form, the CDR3 reads TGTGCCAGTATCACCAGGGGTACAGATACGCAGCATTTT. Its protein product is CASITRGTDTQHF.

This chain links TRBV5-8 with TRBJ1-1; possibly TRBD1 for D (5 bases). This CDR3 comprises 11 residues. The ends were cut back, 3 bases at V and 11 bases at J, with 11 bases in the middle. Germline assignment: CDR1 SGHTS and CDR2 YDEGEE. This CDR3 is CASSSDEGAFF. The CDR3 region has the DNA TGTGCCAGCAGCTCGGACGAGGGGGCTTTCTTT.

V is TRBV12-3 or TRBV12-4 and J is TRBJ1-5; possibly TRBD1 for D (5 bases). The CDR3 is made up of 14 amino acids. V was trimmed by 9 bases and J by 10 bases, leaving 22 bases between them. The CDR3 sequence: CARSDTGGSQPQHF. CDR3 in DNA: TGTGCCAGGAGTGACACAGGTGGTAGTCAACCCCAGCATTTT.

Note on this clonotype: At one of its ends the junction is not consistent with the germline gene, which may arise from a read error. This chain uses TRBV6-2 or TRBV6-3 with TRBJ1-2, with 9 bases aligning to TRBD1. CDR1 and CDR2 from the germline V gene are MNHEY and SVGEGT. This CDR3 contains 14 residues. The CDR3 loop is CARSRGQGQDVYTF. CDR3 nucleotides: TGTGCCCGCAGCCGCGGACAGGGGCAGGATGTCTATACCTTC.

This chain uses TRBV2 with TRBJ2-5; the match to TRBD1 covers 9 bases. Germline V gives CDR1 SNHLY, CDR2 FYNNEI. The CDR3 has 14 amino acids. Germline trimming cut 10 bases from V and 5 bases from J; bases unmatched to any gene: 11. The CDR3 sequence is CANRRDREEETQYF. The CDR3 DNA reads as TGTGCCAACAGAAGGGACAGGGAGGAGGAGACCCAGTACTTC.

To note about this clonotype: With a much larger clone just one base away, this may be a read error. This sequence joins TRBV20-1 and TRBJ2-1; the match to TRBD2 covers 7 bases. The CDR3 is 15 residues long. Germline lookup yields CDR1 DFQATT and CDR2 SNEGSKA (reference sequence). DNA for the CDR3: TGCATTGCTAGAGATCTCACGGGAGGTGGAAATGAGCAGTTCTTC. This encodes CIARDLTGGGNEQFF.

As to this clonotype: This may arise from a read error, as a much more abundant clone is one base away. The final CDR3 position lacks the conserved phenylalanine or tryptophan, pointing to a likely read error. The DNA for the CDR3 is TGCAGTGCTCTACCAATAGCGGGAGAGGCGGAGACCCAGTACTCC. Protein product: CSALPIAGEAETQYS. The chain employs TRBV20-1 and TRBJ2-5; 9 bases are shared with TRBD2. CDR3 size: 15 residues. Germline-derived CDR1 and CDR2 are DFQATT and SNEGSKA (reference sequence). Germline trimming cut 5 bases from V and 5 bases from J; bases unmatched to any gene: 12.

In regard to this clonotype: At one end, the junction sequence differs from germline, possibly due to a read error. The genes are TRBV20-1 and TRBJ2-6; D possibly corresponds to TRBD2 (5 bases). Germline assignment: CDR1 DFQATT and CDR2 SNEGSKA (reference sequence). This CDR3 contains 16 residues. CDR3 amino acids: CSTRDSRSAGANVLTF. The CDR3 DNA is TGCAGTACTAGAGATAGTAGGAGCGCTGGGGCCAACGTCCTGACTTTC.